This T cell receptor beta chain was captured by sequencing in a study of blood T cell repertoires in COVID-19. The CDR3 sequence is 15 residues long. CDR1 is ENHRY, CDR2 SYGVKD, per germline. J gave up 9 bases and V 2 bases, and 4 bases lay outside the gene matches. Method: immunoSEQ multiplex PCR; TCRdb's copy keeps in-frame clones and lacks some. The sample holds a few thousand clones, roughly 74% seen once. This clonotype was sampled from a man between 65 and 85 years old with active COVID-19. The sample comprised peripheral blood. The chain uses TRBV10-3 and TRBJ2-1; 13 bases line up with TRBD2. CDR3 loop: CAISETSGGAVEQFF. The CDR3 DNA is TGTGCCATCAGTGAGACTAGCGGGGGGGCGGTTGAGCAGTTCTTC.